The present T cell receptor beta chain was sequenced within a study of blood T cell repertoires in COVID-19. Source study methods: Reference gene primers were amplified, and this amplification served to estimate nucleated cell counts. Produced via immunoSEQ multiplex PCR; TCRdb's table is partial and in-frame only. V and J calls and clone size are as listed in that table; D and trimming were resolved from the DNA. This sample has over 150,000 clones, with 85% found just once. Trimming removed 6 bases at V and 5 bases at J, with 13 bases between. The CDR3 loop spans 13 amino acids. Germline V gene sequence: CDR1 MGHDK, CDR2 SYGVNS.

This receptor was taken from a middle-aged man who had recovered from COVID-19. The gene calls are TRBV25-1 and TRBJ1-1; weak D call: TRBD1 (6 bases). The material sequenced was PBMCs or T cells enriched from blood (not recorded which). The CDR3 DNA is TGTGCCAGCAGGGAGTGGGGGCGGACTGAAGCTTTCTTT. Protein: CASREWGRTEAFF.